A selection of T cell receptor beta chains follows, all from one sample in a study of T-cell memory formation after mild COVID-19. From the 5' RACE reads, TCRdb called clonotypes with MiXCR, one entry per CDR3 protein. This sample has 350,000 to 450,000 distinct CDR3 sequences, with over 25% found just once. Sequencing was done on a sample of PBMCs or a T cell subset sorted from them (not recorded which). These receptors all come from an adult woman who had mild COVID-19 (a few samples of this study predate the infection). Cell type and time point are not known. Both conserved end residues are part of each CDR3. The order of the fields is clone size, J gene, V gene, D gene, CDR3 DNA, CDR3 protein. D genes are given only for firm matches. Expanded clones are given a class, and other clones once, few, many or no size at all.

clone size: NA
J gene: TRBJ1-1
V gene: TRBV21-1
D gene: NA
CDR3 DNA: TGTGCCATCCAGACACCGGTTATGAACACTGAAGCTTTCTTT
CDR3 protein: CAIQTPVMNTEAFF

clone size: few
J gene: TRBJ2-7
V gene: TRBV20-1
D gene: NA
CDR3 DNA: TGCAGTGCTGGACAGACCTACGAGCAGTACTTC
CDR3 protein: CSAGQTYEQYF

clone size: NA
J gene: TRBJ2-7
V gene: TRBV4-1
D gene: NA
CDR3 DNA: TGCGCCAGCAGCCAAGATGGTGGTGTAAGGAACCACTACGAGCAGTACTTC
CDR3 protein: CASSQDGGVRNHYEQYF

clone size: few
J gene: TRBJ2-1
V gene: TRBV27
D gene: TRBD1
CDR3 DNA: TGTGCCAGCAGCCGACCGACAGGGGAGCAGTTCTTC
CDR3 protein: CASSRPTGEQFF

clone size: once
J gene: TRBJ1-1
V gene: TRBV30
D gene: NA
CDR3 DNA: TGTGCCTGGAGTGTACCTCGGCAGGGAGGGGATGAAGCTTTCTTT
CDR3 protein: CAWSVPRQGGDEAFF

clone size: NA
J gene: TRBJ2-2
V gene: TRBV5-5
D gene: NA
CDR3 DNA: TGTGCCAGCAGTCGTGGCAGAGGCGGGGAGCTGTTTTTT
CDR3 protein: CASSRGRGGELFF

clone size: few
J gene: TRBJ2-1
V gene: TRBV9
D gene: TRBD2
CDR3 DNA: TGTGCCAGCAGCGGAACCGGGACTAGATTTCGCGATGAGCAGTTCTTC
CDR3 protein: CASSGTGTRFRDEQFF

clone size: few
J gene: TRBJ2-5
V gene: TRBV7-6
D gene: NA
CDR3 DNA: TGTGCCAGCACCCCCCGGTCAAGAGGCCAAGAGACCCAGTACTTC
CDR3 protein: CASTPRSRGQETQYF

clone size: many
J gene: TRBJ2-7
V gene: TRBV5-6
D gene: TRBD1
CDR3 DNA: TGTGCCAGCAGCTTCCGGACAGGCTCCTACGAGCAGTACTTC
CDR3 protein: CASSFRTGSYEQYF

clone size: NA
J gene: TRBJ1-1
V gene: TRBV5-1
D gene: NA
CDR3 DNA: TGCGCCAGCAGCTTGGCCGTACGGACTCAAGTGAACACTGAAGCTTTCTTT
CDR3 protein: CASSLAVRTQVNTEAFF

clone size: few
J gene: TRBJ2-7
V gene: TRBV7-9
D gene: NA
CDR3 DNA: TGTGCCAGCACGACAGGCGGGACCAACTACGAGCAGTACTTC
CDR3 protein: CASTTGGTNYEQYF

clone size: NA
J gene: TRBJ2-5
V gene: TRBV11-2
D gene: TRBD2
CDR3 DNA: TGTGCCAGCAGCTTACAACTAGCGGGATCCGGGGAGACCCAGTACTTC
CDR3 protein: CASSLQLAGSGETQYF

clone size: few
J gene: TRBJ2-7
V gene: TRBV4-1
D gene: TRBD1
CDR3 DNA: TGCGCCAGCAGCCAACACCACCCGGGACAGGGGGCCTGGGAGCAGTACTTC
CDR3 protein: CASSQHHPGQGAWEQYF

clone size: NA
J gene: TRBJ2-3
V gene: TRBV20-1
D gene: TRBD2
CDR3 DNA: TGCAGTGCCTACCGGGGGGGTACAGATACGCAGTATTTT
CDR3 protein: CSAYRGGTDTQYF

clone size: many
J gene: TRBJ2-1
V gene: TRBV5-1
D gene: NA
CDR3 DNA: TGCGCCAGCAGCTACCGGACAGAAAACAATGAGCAGTTCTTC
CDR3 protein: CASSYRTENNEQFF

clone size: NA
J gene: TRBJ2-2
V gene: TRBV7-8
D gene: TRBD2
CDR3 DNA: TGTGCCAGCAGCCACCGGGAGGTCGCCGGGGAGCTGTTTTTT
CDR3 protein: CASSHREVAGELFF

clone size: NA
J gene: TRBJ2-1
V gene: TRBV7-2
D gene: NA
CDR3 DNA: TGTGCCAGCAGCTTAGTTGCATTCGGGGGACCCCACAATGAGCAGTTCTTC
CDR3 protein: CASSLVAFGGPHNEQFF

clone size: few
J gene: TRBJ2-7
V gene: TRBV2
D gene: TRBD2
CDR3 DNA: TGTGCCAGCAGTGAAATGCGGGAGGGATTGGGGGCTCAGTACTTC
CDR3 protein: CASSEMREGLGAQYF

clone size: NA
J gene: TRBJ2-3
V gene: TRBV10-3
D gene: NA
CDR3 DNA: TGTGCCATCAGTGAGCGGTCAGATACGCAGTATTTT
CDR3 protein: CAISERSDTQYF

clone size: NA
J gene: TRBJ2-7
V gene: TRBV6-5
D gene: NA
CDR3 DNA: TGTGCCAGCCTCCCAGCCCCCAACAACGACGAGCAGTACTTC
CDR3 protein: CASLPAPNNDEQYF

clone size: few
J gene: TRBJ1-4
V gene: TRBV20-1
D gene: TRBD1
CDR3 DNA: TGCAGTGCTAGAAATATGAGGGAATCCGGGACAGGGAGCGAAAAACTGTTTTTT
CDR3 protein: CSARNMRESGTGSEKLFF

clone size: NA
J gene: TRBJ2-1
V gene: TRBV24-1
D gene: NA
CDR3 DNA: TGTGCCACCAGTGATCCGCTCGGAAGGGATCGACGCGATGAGCAGTTCTTC
CDR3 protein: CATSDPLGRDRRDEQFF

clone size: NA
J gene: TRBJ2-3
V gene: TRBV7-6
D gene: NA
CDR3 DNA: TGTGCCAGCAGCCGAACGAGGGGACCAGATACGCAGTATTTT
CDR3 protein: CASSRTRGPDTQYF

clone size: NA
J gene: TRBJ2-3
V gene: TRBV6-1
D gene: NA
CDR3 DNA: TGTGCCAGCAGTGAAGGGCCTAGTGGCGATACGCAGTATTTT
CDR3 protein: CASSEGPSGDTQYF

clone size: NA
J gene: TRBJ2-2
V gene: TRBV30
D gene: NA
CDR3 DNA: TGTGCCTGGAGTGTACCAGGTCGCGGGGAGCTGTTTTTT
CDR3 protein: CAWSVPGRGELFF

clone size: NA
J gene: TRBJ1-4
V gene: TRBV24-1
D gene: NA
CDR3 DNA: TGTGCCACCAGTGATCAACACCGGTCTAATGAAAAACTGTTTTTT
CDR3 protein: CATSDQHRSNEKLFF

clone size: few
J gene: TRBJ2-3
V gene: TRBV28
D gene: TRBD2
CDR3 DNA: TGTGCCAGCAGTCAGGGACTAGCGGTGAACACAGATACGCAGTATTTT
CDR3 protein: CASSQGLAVNTDTQYF

clone size: once
J gene: TRBJ1-5
V gene: TRBV4-2
D gene: TRBD1
CDR3 DNA: TGTGCCAGCAGCCAAGATCTCATAGGGGGCGGTCAGCCCCAGCATTTT
CDR3 protein: CASSQDLIGGGQPQHF